A selection of T cell receptor beta chains follows, all from one sample in a study of shared clonotypes between healthy human individuals. Clones were sequenced by immunoSEQ multiplex PCR, and TCRdb holds only the in-frame ones, with some missing. The profile covers about 2.3 million clones, with just over 90% appearing a single time and about 0.41% taken by the ten largest. Sequenced sample: naive CD4+ T cells from PBMCs. Source of these receptors: a man between 18 and 35 years old in good health. Some clones in this sample may be carry-over from other donors' samples. CDR3s include the opening cysteine and the closing phenylalanine or tryptophan. A D gene is named only where the DNA matches it firmly. Not every row has a clone size; where given, it reads once, few, many or a size class.

J | V | D | size | CDR3 | DNA
TRBJ1-5 | TRBV28 | . | . | CASAPFRQPQHF | TGTGCCAGCGCACCCTTCCGTCAGCCCCAGCATTTT
TRBJ2-1 | TRBV28 | TRBD2 | once | CATHGGLAGGGAEQFF | TGTGCCACCCACGGGGGACTAGCGGGAGGAGGGGCTGAGCAGTTCTTC
TRBJ1-2 | TRBV28 | . | . | CASSHNSYGYTF | TGTGCCAGCAGTCACAACAGCTATGGCTACACCTTC
TRBJ2-6 | TRBV28 | TRBD2 | . | CATSAGVSSGANVLTF | TGTGCCACCAGCGCGGGAGTATCGTCTGGGGCCAACGTCCTGACTTTC
TRBJ1-1 | TRBV5-6 | TRBD1 | few | CASSLVDRGDTEAFF | TGTGCCAGCAGCTTGGTGGACAGGGGTGACACTGAAGCTTTCTTT
TRBJ2-1 | TRBV7-9 | . | . | CASSLLAGNEQFF | TGTGCCAGCAGCCTCCTGGCGGGGAATGAGCAGTTCTTC
TRBJ2-1 | TRBV6-1 | TRBD1 | . | CASSRDRGSDEQFF | TGTGCCAGCAGCAGGGACAGGGGTTCTGATGAGCAGTTCTTC
TRBJ2-6 | TRBV19 | . | . | CASSDPDPGVLTF | TGTGCCAGTAGTGACCCAGACCCCGGCGTCCTGACTTTC
TRBJ1-5 | TRBV7-3 | . | . | CASSRYSNQPQHF | TGTGCCAGCAGCCGTTATAGCAATCAGCCCCAGCATTTT
TRBJ2-1 | TRBV10-3 | . | . | CAISDRSEVFNEQFF | TGTGCCATCAGTGACCGCTCGGAGGTGTTCAATGAGCAGTTCTTC
TRBJ2-7 | TRBV28 | . | few | CASSLEGSEQYF | TGTGCCAGCAGTTTAGAGGGTAGCGAGCAGTACTTC
TRBJ2-1 | TRBV28 | TRBD2 | . | CASSLFGLAGGPGEQFF | TGTGCCAGCAGTTTATTTGGGCTAGCGGGAGGGCCTGGTGAGCAGTTCTTC
TRBJ2-5 | TRBV9 | TRBD2 | . | CASSVGGSETQYF | TGTGCCAGCAGCGTCGGGGGGTCGGAGACCCAGTACTTC
TRBJ2-1 | TRBV11-3 | TRBD2 | . | CASSSSGSYNEQFF | TGTGCCAGCAGCTCTAGCGGTTCCTACAATGAGCAGTTCTTC
TRBJ2-7 | TRBV7-3 | TRBD2 | . | CASSLQREDEQYF | TGTGCCAGCAGCTTACAGCGGGAGGACGAGCAGTACTTC
TRBJ2-1 | TRBV7-9 | TRBD2 | . | CASSLYEASGNNEQFF | TGTGCCAGCAGCTTATATGAGGCTAGCGGGAACAATGAGCAGTTCTTC
TRBJ1-2 | TRBV7-8 | . | . | CASSFDSFGYTF | TGTGCCAGCAGCTTTGACAGCTTTGGCTACACCTTC
TRBJ2-1 | TRBV29-1 | TRBD2 | . | CSVGSGLAGGNEQFF | TGCAGCGTAGGATCGGGACTAGCGGGAGGTAATGAGCAGTTCTTC
TRBJ1-1 | TRBV30 | . | . | CKGQGNTEAFF | TGTAAGGGGCAGGGGAACACTGAAGCTTTCTTT
TRBJ1-5 | TRBV7-8 | TRBD1 | . | CASSKQGQNSNQPQHF | TGTGCCAGCAGCAAACAGGGACAGAATAGCAATCAGCCCCAGCATTTT
TRBJ2-7 | TRBV5-6 | . | . | CASSVRDGAYEQYF | TGTGCCAGCAGCGTCCGGGACGGAGCCTACGAGCAGTACTTC
TRBJ1-5 | TRBV9 | . | . | CASSPGVSNQPQHF | TGTGCCAGCAGTCCCGGGGTAAGCAATCAGCCCCAGCATTTT
TRBJ2-2 | TRBV7-9 | . | . | CASSFLHTGELFF | TGTGCCAGCAGCTTTCTACACACCGGGGAGCTGTTTTTT
TRBJ1-1 | TRBV18 | . | . | CASSQQGNTEAFF | TGTGCCAGCTCCCAACAGGGTAACACTGAAGCTTTCTTT
TRBJ1-2 | TRBV5-1 | . | . | CASSPEREGYTF | TGCGCCAGCAGCCCGGAAAGGGAAGGCTACACCTTC
TRBJ1-1 | TRBV10-3 | . | few | CATKRGQGMNTEAFF | TGTGCCACAAAGCGGGGGCAGGGAATGAACACTGAAGCTTTCTTT
TRBJ2-5 | TRBV29-1 | . | once | CSVVSDQETQYF | TGCAGCGTTGTCTCTGACCAAGAGACCCAGTACTTC
TRBJ1-5 | TRBV5-8 | TRBD1 | . | CASSLVDGQVNQPQHF | TGTGCCAGCAGCTTGGTGGACGGACAGGTGAATCAGCCCCAGCATTTT
TRBJ2-7 | TRBV7-9 | TRBD2 | . | CASSFRAGGPYEQYF | TGTGCCAGCAGCTTTAGGGCGGGAGGGCCTTACGAGCAGTACTTC
TRBJ2-5 | TRBV5-1 | TRBD2 | . | CASSLEGGPSETQYF | TGCGCCAGCAGCTTGGAGGGAGGGCCTTCGGAGACCCAGTACTTC
TRBJ2-2 | TRBV27 | . | . | CASRPGALRGTGELFF | TGTGCCAGCAGACCCGGGGCCCTCCGGGGCACCGGGGAGCTGTTTTTT
TRBJ2-7 | TRBV2 | TRBD1 | few | CASSPDREAYEQYF | TGTGCCAGCAGCCCGGACAGGGAAGCCTACGAGCAGTACTTC
TRBJ2-7 | TRBV29-1 | . | . | CSESVAYEQYF | TGCAGCGAGAGCGTTGCCTACGAGCAGTACTTC
TRBJ2-7 | TRBV6-5 | . | . | CASSPRPGYEQYF | TGTGCCAGCAGCCCACGACCGGGCTACGAGCAGTACTTC
TRBJ2-3 | TRBV6-1 | . | . | CASSEGTLGTQYF | TGTGCCAGCAGTGAAGGGACATTGGGCACGCAGTATTTT
TRBJ2-5 | TRBV6-6 | TRBD2 | . | CAAGSGRETQYF | TGTGCGGCGGGTAGCGGGAGGGAGACCCAGTACTTC
TRBJ2-1 | TRBV2 | . | . | CASSISGHYNEQFF | TGTGCCAGCAGCATATCTGGACACTACAATGAGCAGTTCTTC